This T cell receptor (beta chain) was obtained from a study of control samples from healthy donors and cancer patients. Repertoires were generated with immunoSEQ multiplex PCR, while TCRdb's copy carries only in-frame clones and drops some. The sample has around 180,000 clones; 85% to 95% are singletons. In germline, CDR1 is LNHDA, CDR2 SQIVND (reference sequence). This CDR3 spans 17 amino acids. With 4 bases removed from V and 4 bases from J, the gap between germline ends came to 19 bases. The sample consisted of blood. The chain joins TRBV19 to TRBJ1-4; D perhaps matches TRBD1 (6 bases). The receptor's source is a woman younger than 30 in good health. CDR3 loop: CASSSPGVRGVNEKLFF. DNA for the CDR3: TGTGCCAGTAGTAGCCCAGGGGTCAGGGGCGTTAATGAAAAACTGTTTTTT.